This T cell receptor beta chain was found in a study of blood T cells in healthy people across ages. Overall study results and limits: Whereas aged donors had fewer naive CD4+ cells, long-lived donors had more of them and higher diversity.

Alongside a J-beta primer mix, a sample-barcoded 5' primer served in a second PCR lasting about 7 to 12 cycles. Each of the cDNA molecules was tagged by a template-switch adaptor with 12 random nucleotides. Every sample returned 3 million or more CDR3-containing paired-end reads. TCRdb re-analysed the 5' RACE reads in MiXCR, keeping a single row per CDR3 protein. This sample has around 1,500,000 distinct CDR3 sequences, with 40% to 50% found just once. Healthy Russian Caucasian donors spanned ages about 6 to 100 years. A note on this clonotype: Its antigen is not identified.

Germline-derived CDR1 and CDR2 are SQVTM and ANQGSEA. With V trimmed by 2 bases and J by 5 bases, 16 bases remained unmatched. The CDR3 has 17 residues. The receptor comes from a woman younger than 30 in good health. Sequencing input: blood. The gene calls are TRBV29-1 and TRBJ2-5; 8 bases match TRBD1. CDR3 in DNA: TGCAGCGTTGAATCGGACAGGGTGCGAAGGCGTATGGAGACCCAGTACTTC. As protein: CSVESDRVRRRMETQYF.